Listed here is a single T cell receptor (beta chain). This receptor's antigen is unknown. Qualities for individual bases were not recorded, and no much larger clone is one base off. The protocol used for the library was PCR. Sequencing instrument: Illumina HiSeq 4000. The TCR beta-chain CDR3 region of each patient was profiled by high-throughput sequencing. Per the authors' processing: CDR3 differences across clinicopathological groups were used to build a classifier for discriminating distant-metastatic papillary thyroid cancer patients. The Shannon index was used to assess repertoire diversity, and the Morisita-Horn index was used to assess tumor-blood repertoire similarity. The public reads were run again by TCRdb, first through fastp at Q25 and then through MiXCR, and only productive beta chains were kept. TCRdb assigned the V and J calls; the authors' analysis was not used. Here the sample has about 14,000 clones; about 30% occur a single time. About a quarter of the sample is in the top ten clones.

The data belong to a study of metastatic and nonmetastatic thyroid tumors (dated by TCRdb to the early 2020s). Regarding the research as a whole: For patients with malignant and with benign thyroid disease, the researchers compared repertoires between peripheral blood samples and tumor or nodule tissue samples. What the authors observed across the whole study: TCR beta diversity was reported as significantly higher in malignant tumors than in benign nodules, in both blood and tumor samples.

No patient had received any treatment before thyroid surgery. Using T-cell receptor beta sequencing, the study looked back at clinical samples from patients collected from the early 2010s to the late 2010s. Spanning cysteine to phenylalanine, the CDR3 consists of 15 amino acids. The sequence is cut down to CDR3 DNA, 45 bases in frame from base 1. The germline V gene (reference sequence) supplies CDR1 DFQATT and CDR2 SNEGSKA. V sheds 4 bases and J sheds 0 bases, leaving 15 bases between their ends. The source material was tumor tissue. The chain couples TRBV20-1 to TRBJ2-5, with the D gene possibly TRBD1 or TRBD2, each one fitting 6 bases. This sequence was found in a female donor with papillary thyroid cancer or a benign thyroid nodule (not recorded which). Some clones in this sample may be carry-over from other donors' samples. The DNA is as follows: TGCAGTGCTAATACTTTCGGGGGCCACCAAGAGACCCAGTACTTC. It translates as CSANTFGGHQETQYF.